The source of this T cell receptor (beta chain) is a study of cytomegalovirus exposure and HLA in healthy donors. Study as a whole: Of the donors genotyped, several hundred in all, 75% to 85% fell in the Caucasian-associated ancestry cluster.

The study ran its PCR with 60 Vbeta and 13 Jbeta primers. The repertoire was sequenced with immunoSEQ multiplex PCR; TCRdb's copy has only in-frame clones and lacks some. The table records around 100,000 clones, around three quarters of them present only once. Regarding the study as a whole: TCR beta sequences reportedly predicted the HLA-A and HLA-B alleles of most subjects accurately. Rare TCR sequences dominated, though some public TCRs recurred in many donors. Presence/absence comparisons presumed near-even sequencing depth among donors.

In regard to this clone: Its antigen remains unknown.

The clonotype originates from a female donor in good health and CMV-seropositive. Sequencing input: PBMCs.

CDR3 in DNA: TGTGCCAGCAGTGATTTTCGGGGAAAGGATTCACCCCTCCACTTT. Amino acid sequence: CASSDFRGKDSPLHF. The rearrangement uses TRBV25-1 and TRBJ1-6; no clear D gene. CDR1 MGHDK and CDR2 SYGVNS come from the germline V gene. With 3 bases removed from V and 8 bases from J, the gap between germline ends came to 14 bases. CDR3 length: 15 residues. Based on the CDR3 plus reference TRBV25-1 and TRBJ1-6, the full variable domain is EADIYQTPRYLVIGTGKKITLECSQTMGHDKMYWYQQDPGMELHLIHYSYGVNSTEKGDLSSESTVSRIRTEHFPLTLESARPSHTSQYLCASSDFRGKDSPLHFGNGTRLTVT.